These T cell receptor beta chains were read from a single sample in a study of PD-L1 blockade in urothelial cancer. The repertoire was sequenced with immunoSEQ multiplex PCR; TCRdb's copy has only in-frame clones and lacks some. The data contain tens of thousands of clones, roughly 84% of them singletons. Sequenced material: PBMCs, taken around atezolizumab (anti-PD-L1) treatment. The receptors shown here come from a man aged 45-60 years with urothelial cancer. CDR3s include the opening cysteine and the closing phenylalanine or tryptophan. A D gene is named only where the DNA matches it firmly. Clone size appears in some rows only: once, few, many, or a class for an expanded clone.

>TRBV7-9|TRBD1|NA|TRBJ1-5
CASSNRGPQPQHF
TGTGCCAGCAGTAACAGGGGTCCTCAGCCCCAGCATTTT
>TRBV14|NA|NA|TRBJ2-1
CASSQVVYNEQFF
TGTGCCAGCAGCCAAGTCGTGTACAATGAGCAGTTCTTC
>TRBV15|NA|NA|TRBJ2-1
CATSRARGPLDEQFF
TGTGCCACCAGCAGGGCGCGGGGCCCGCTAGATGAGCAGTTCTTC
>TRBV30|NA|NA|TRBJ2-7
CAWSVPGQSSGEQYF
TGTGCCTGGAGTGTGCCCGGACAGTCTAGCGGCGAGCAGTACTTC
>TRBV9|TRBD2|once|TRBJ2-3
CASSLGTSGPITDTQYF
TGTGCCAGCAGCTTAGGGACTAGCGGGCCAATCACAGATACGCAGTATTTT
>TRBV9|NA|NA|TRBJ2-3
CASSGMGGTDTQYF
TGTGCCAGCAGCGGGATGGGGGGAACAGATACGCAGTATTTT
>TRBV28|TRBD1|NA|TRBJ2-1
CASSPSPGQGFNEQFF
TGTGCCAGCAGTCCCTCCCCAGGACAGGGATTCAATGAGCAGTTCTTC
>TRBV11-2|NA|NA|TRBJ2-7
CASSSAEGKSPHEQYF
TGTGCCAGCAGCTCGGCCGAGGGAAAATCTCCCCACGAGCAGTACTTC
>TRBV19|TRBD1|NA|TRBJ2-5
CASSIGGQGSGETQYF
TGTGCCAGTAGTATCGGGGGACAGGGATCGGGAGAGACCCAGTACTTC
>TRBV13|NA|NA|TRBJ2-3
CASSSRLEGTDTQYF
TGTGCCAGCAGCTCCAGACTAGAGGGGACAGATACGCAGTATTTT
>TRBV9|TRBD2|NA|TRBJ2-2
CASSVAGRGNTGELFF
TGTGCCAGCAGCGTAGCTGGGAGGGGGAACACCGGGGAGCTGTTTTTT
>TRBV18|NA|few|TRBJ2-3
CASSPYRADTQYF
TGTGCCAGCTCACCCTACAGGGCCGATACGCAGTATTTT
>TRBV7-2|TRBD1|NA|TRBJ2-7
CASSRDRGPYEQYF
TGTGCCAGCAGCCGGGACAGGGGCCCCTACGAGCAGTACTTC
>TRBV18|TRBD2|NA|TRBJ2-7
CASSLDLAGGKYEQYF
TGTGCCAGCTCCCTTGACTTAGCGGGAGGAAAGTACGAGCAGTACTTC
>TRBV7-3|TRBD2|NA|TRBJ2-1
CASSPGLADNEQFF
TGTGCCAGCAGCCCGGGACTAGCGGACAATGAGCAGTTCTTC
>TRBV5-5|TRBD1|NA|TRBJ2-7
CASSLGPGQATYEQYF
TGTGCCAGCAGCTTGGGGCCGGGACAGGCAACCTACGAGCAGTACTTC
>TRBV11-1|NA|NA|TRBJ2-7
CASSFTQGTYEQYF
TGTGCCAGCAGCTTTACCCAGGGCACCTACGAGCAGTACTTC
>TRBV6-5|NA|NA|TRBJ1-1
CASARPRFTEAFF
TGTGCCAGCGCCAGGCCACGGTTCACTGAAGCTTTCTTT
>TRBV27|TRBD1|NA|TRBJ2-7
CASSSNLRGPLYEQYF
TGTGCCAGCAGTTCAAACCTCAGGGGGCCCCTCTACGAGCAGTACTTC
>TRBV11-2|TRBD1|NA|TRBJ2-2
CASSSHLGQGLGGELFF
TGTGCCAGCAGCTCTCATTTGGGACAGGGACTGGGCGGGGAGCTGTTTTTT
>TRBV28|NA|NA|TRBJ2-4
CASRLYSGIQYF
TGTGCCAGCAGGCTGTATTCGGGCATTCAGTACTTC
>TRBV4-3|TRBD2|NA|TRBJ2-5
CASSQGTSQETQYF
TGCGCCAGCAGCCAAGGGACTAGCCAAGAGACCCAGTACTTC
>TRBV4-3|NA|NA|TRBJ2-6
CASSHRAGSAGANVLTF
TGCGCCAGCAGCCACCGTGCAGGGTCTGCGGGGGCCAACGTCCTGACTTTC
>TRBV7-6|NA|NA|TRBJ2-3
CATGAGGTQYF
TGTGCCACCGGAGCCGGGGGTACGCAGTATTTT
>TRBV7-3|NA|NA|TRBJ2-1
CASSLNRGRDEQFF
TGTGCCAGCAGCTTAAATAGGGGAAGGGATGAGCAGTTCTTC
>TRBV7-8|TRBD2|NA|TRBJ2-1
CASSLVLGRYNEQFF
TGTGCCAGCAGCTTAGTTCTCGGGAGGTACAATGAGCAGTTCTTC
>TRBV6-1|NA|NA|TRBJ2-6
CASSDKGRRAASGANVLTF
TGTGCCAGCAGTGACAAGGGCCGCAGGGCCGCCTCTGGGGCCAACGTCCTGACTTTC
>TRBV10-1|NA|NA|TRBJ2-7
CASSAGSRREQYF
TGCGCCAGCAGTGCAGGCTCAAGGAGGGAGCAGTACTTC
>TRBV7-9|NA|NA|TRBJ2-5
CASSLTTGTQETQYF
TGTGCCAGCAGCTTGACGACAGGCACCCAAGAGACCCAGTACTTC
>TRBV11-2|TRBD2|NA|TRBJ2-1
CASSLDRFPSGGDEQFF
TGTGCCAGCAGCTTAGATAGGTTCCCTAGCGGGGGAGATGAGCAGTTCTTC
>TRBV9|NA|NA|TRBJ2-5
CASSVVGPGLLGTQYF
TGTGCCAGCAGCGTAGTGGGACCGGGACTCCTTGGAACCCAGTACTTC
>TRBV2|NA|NA|TRBJ1-5
CASSSLLSYSPGQPQHF
TGTGCCAGCAGTTCCCTTCTTTCTTATTCTCCAGGTCAGCCCCAGCATTTT
>TRBV7-6|NA|NA|TRBJ2-7
CASSLGSGVSYEQYF
TGTGCCAGCAGCTTAGGGTCAGGGGTCTCCTACGAGCAGTACTTC
>TRBV28|NA|NA|TRBJ2-5
CASSSRTQYF
TGTGCCAGCAGTTCCAGGACCCAGTACTTC
>TRBV27|TRBD1|NA|TRBJ2-5
CASRRQGGWETQYF
TGTGCCAGCAGGCGACAGGGGGGATGGGAGACCCAGTACTTC
>TRBV15|NA|NA|TRBJ2-1
CATLRGGQSSYNEQFF
TGTGCCACCCTAAGGGGCGGCCAGAGCTCCTACAATGAGCAGTTCTTC
>TRBV7-9|TRBD2|NA|TRBJ2-5
CASSSPDFASGDQETQYF
TGTGCCAGCAGCTCACCCGACTTTGCTAGCGGGGACCAAGAGACCCAGTACTTC
>TRBV14|TRBD2|few|TRBJ2-5
CASSQDRTSGLETQYF
TGTGCCAGCAGCCAAGATAGGACTAGCGGTTTAGAGACCCAGTACTTC
>TRBV9|TRBD1|NA|TRBJ2-7
CASSVAPGQGAPGYEQYF
TGTGCCAGCAGCGTAGCCCCGGGACAGGGGGCCCCAGGCTACGAGCAGTACTTC
>TRBV29-1|NA|NA|TRBJ2-2
CSVDRDGGELFF
TGCAGCGTTGACAGGGATGGCGGGGAGCTGTTTTTT
>TRBV6-6|NA|NA|TRBJ1-1
CASKQEMDTEAFF
TGTGCCAGCAAACAGGAGATGGACACTGAAGCTTTCTTT
>TRBV11-2|TRBD2|NA|TRBJ2-2
CASSPHLAGTNTGELFF
TGTGCCAGCAGCCCCCACCTAGCGGGAACGAACACCGGGGAGCTGTTTTTT
>TRBV4-3|TRBD2|NA|TRBJ2-2
CASSKRPGGGELFF
TGCGCCAGCAGCAAAAGACCGGGGGGAGGGGAGCTGTTTTTT
>TRBV6-1|NA|NA|TRBJ1-6
CASSERGSSYNSPLHF
TGTGCCAGCAGTGAAAGGGGGAGCTCCTATAATTCACCCCTCCACTTT
>TRBV21-1|NA|NA|TRBJ2-1
CASSKVGTSGSNEQFF
TGTGCCAGCAGCAAAGTCGGGACTAGCGGGAGCAATGAGCAGTTCTTC
>TRBV28|NA|few|TRBJ1-1
CASRPHRQRTEAFF
TGTGCCAGCAGGCCTCACAGGCAGCGTACTGAAGCTTTCTTT
>TRBV11-3|TRBD2|NA|TRBJ2-1
CASSLYSGGGNEQFF
TGTGCCAGCAGCTTATACAGCGGGGGTGGGAATGAGCAGTTCTTC
>TRBV11-1|TRBD1|once|TRBJ1-1
CASSFRAWGQGASTQEAFF
TGTGCCAGCAGCTTTAGGGCGTGGGGACAGGGCGCGTCTACACAAGAAGCTTTCTTT
>TRBV6-7|TRBD1|NA|TRBJ1-5
CASSQTGVGQPQHF
TGTGCCAGCAGCCAGACAGGGGTCGGTCAGCCCCAGCATTTT
>TRBV18|TRBD2|NA|TRBJ2-7
CASSKDGPGLAGGGEYF
TGTGCCAGCTCAAAGGACGGTCCGGGACTAGCGGGAGGAGGGGAGTACTTC
>TRBV27|TRBD2|once|TRBJ2-7
CASRTRGQGLAGGIGEQYF
TGTGCCAGCAGAACCCGGGGACAGGGACTAGCGGGAGGTATCGGCGAGCAGTACTTC
>TRBV27|TRBD2|NA|TRBJ2-3
CASSLWTSGRTDTQYF
TGTGCCAGCAGTTTATGGACTAGCGGGAGGACAGATACGCAGTATTTT